This entry features one T cell receptor beta chain sequence. PCR amplification relied on 60 Vbeta primers (plus 13 Jbeta primers). TCRdb keeps only in-frame clones here, not all; method: immunoSEQ multiplex PCR. The sample includes around 190,000 clones, around 80% seen only once; the top ten take around 6%. The data derive from a study of cytomegalovirus exposure and HLA in healthy donors. This CDR3 contains 16 residues. V was clipped by 8 bases and J by 0 bases, with 16 bases between them. Per germline, CDR1 LNHNV and CDR2 YYDKDF (reference sequence). V and J are TRBV15 and TRBJ2-2, with D possibly being TRBD2 (6 bases). The TCR was taken from a middle-aged man in good health and CMV-seronegative. Sequenced: PBMCs. The CDR3 DNA sequence: TGTGCCACCTCGAGGCGGGGAGCGGCGAACACCGGGGAGCTGTTTTTT. Amino acids: CATSRRGAANTGELFF.